One and the same sample provided the 13 T cell receptor beta chains below, sequenced in a study of blood T cell repertoires in COVID-19. TCRdb's table, derived via immunoSEQ multiplex PCR, lists solely in-frame clones and lacks some. Seen here are fewer than 50,000 clones, over 70% observed once, and the top ten hold 44%. Input material: peripheral blood. The receptor set was obtained from a woman of 80 years or more with active or convalescent COVID-19.

V is TRBV27 and J is TRBJ1-1; D gene ambiguous. This CDR3 has 17 amino acids. Deletions cut 4 bases from V and 5 bases from J, with 23 bases between. Germline values: CDR1 MNHEY, CDR2 SMNVEV (reference sequence). CDR3: CASSWGGVGRLRTEAFF. CDR3 in DNA: TGTGCCAGCAGTTGGGGAGGAGTGGGTAGGTTGAGGACTGAAGCTTTCTTT.

As regards this clone: One junction end disagrees with the germline gene, perhaps due to a read error. V is TRBV12-3 or TRBV12-4 and J is TRBJ2-3, with 7 bases aligning to TRBD2. The CDR3 runs 13 residues. The CDR3 reads CVSGAGVSDTQYF. CDR3 bases: TGTGTCAGCGGCGCGGGAGTATCTGATACGCAGTATTTT.

The genes are TRBV28 and TRBJ1-6, with D perhaps matching TRBD1 (6 bases). Germline-derived CDR1 and CDR2 are MDHEN and SYDVKM. The CDR3 consists of 16 residues. V dropped 3 bases and J dropped 4 bases, with 13 bases sitting between them. DNA for the CDR3: TGTGCCAGCAGTTTCGGGGTGGGGACATATAATTCACCCCTCCACTTT. Its translation: CASSFGVGTYNSPLHF. The full variable domain, its missing parts supplied by reference TRBV28 and TRBJ1-6, is DVKVTQSSRYLVKRTGEKVFLECVQDMDHENMFWYRQDPGLGLRLIYFSYDVKMKEKGDIPEGYSVSREKKERFSLILESASTNQTSMYLCASSFGVGTYNSPLHFGNGTRLTVT.

The CDR3 DNA sequence: TGTGCCAGCAGTGAAGGGAGATATAGCAATCAGCCCCAGCATTTT. Encoded protein: CASSEGRYSNQPQHF. V and J are TRBV25-1 and TRBJ1-5; no clear D. Germline V lookup: CDR1 MGHDK, CDR2 SYGVNS. This CDR3 has 15 amino acids. The V and J ends lost 2 bases and 0 bases respectively, with 8 bases between them.

V gene TRBV5-6 combines with J gene TRBJ2-2, with TRBD2 identical over 7 bases. Trimming took 5 bases from V and 0 from J; bases not matched to a gene: 10. The CDR3 spans 17 residues. Germline CDR1 SGHDT, CDR2 YYEEEE. CDR3 bases: TGTGCCAGCAGATTAAGAGCGGGAAGGTCGAACACCGGGGAGCTGTTTTTT. It encodes CASRLRAGRSNTGELFF.

This chain connects TRBV21-1 to TRBJ2-1; TRBD2 was called by the table and not checked on the DNA. TRBV21-1 is flagged as a pseudogene. This CDR3 has 13 residues. The CDR3 sequence is CARGTSGKNEQFF. Here the CDR3 DNA reads TGTGCCAGGGGGACTAGCGGAAAGAATGAGCAGTTCTTC.

The chain recombines TRBV19 with TRBJ2-1, with 9 bases that match TRBD2. The CDR3 has 16 residues. The V gene end was trimmed by 4 bases and the J gene end by 4 bases; junction bases not matched to a gene: 8. Germline assignment: CDR1 LNHDA and CDR2 SQIVND (reference sequence). The CDR3 is CASSTIAGVGYNEQFF. The CDR3 DNA sequence: TGTGCCAGTAGTACAATAGCGGGAGTAGGATACAATGAGCAGTTCTTC. Supplemented by reference TRBV19 and TRBJ2-1, the full variable domain reads DGGITQSPKYLFRKEGQNVTLSCEQNLNHDAMYWYRQDPGQGLRLIYYSQIVNDFQKGDIAEGYSVSREKKESFPLTVTSAQKNPTAFYLCASSTIAGVGYNEQFFGPGTRLTVL.

The gene calls are TRBV14 and TRBJ1-5; D unclear. This CDR3 spans 14 amino acids. CDR1 is SGHDN, CDR2 FVKESK, per germline. The V end was cut by 0 bases, the J end by 6 bases, with 9 bases between. The CDR3 loop reads CASSQDLSVQPQHF. Written as DNA, the CDR3 is TGTGCCAGCAGCCAAGATTTGTCAGTTCAGCCCCAGCATTTT.

This clone was recorded once. The CDR3 region is CSASSTFLTSGRRRYEQYF. The CDR3 DNA reads as TGCAGTGCTAGTTCTACCTTTTTGACTAGCGGACGAAGAAGGTACGAGCAGTACTTC. The chain uses TRBV20-1 and TRBJ2-7, with 9 nucleotides matching TRBD2. Germline V lookup: CDR1 DFQATT, CDR2 SNEGSKA (reference sequence). The CDR3 sequence is 19 residues long. V lost 3 bases and J lost 4; bases outside the gene matches: 22.

The V call is TRBV7-9, the J call TRBJ2-5; TRBD2 matches 7 bases. Germline values: CDR1 SEHNR, CDR2 FQNEAQ (reference sequence). Trimming removed 5 bases from V and 5 bases from J; junction bases left unmatched: 14. The length of the CDR3 is 16 residues. Written as DNA, the CDR3 is TGTGCCAGCAGCCCAGAGGGTCGCGGGAGCTCTGAGACCCAGTACTTC. It yields the protein CASSPEGRGSSETQYF.

This clone has only one observation. The genes are TRBV7-8 and TRBJ1-2; possibly TRBD1 for D (6 bases). The germline V gene has CDR1 SGHVS and CDR2 FQNEAQ. V was shortened by 5 bases and J by 1 base, with 14 bases between the two germline ends. The CDR3 has 15 amino acids. The CDR3 DNA is TGTGCCAGCAGCCCCGGACAGTGGTATAACTATGGCTACACCTTC. It translates to CASSPGQWYNYGYTF.

The chain has TRBV4-3 and TRBJ2-1; 7 bases fit TRBD2. The CDR3 consists of 16 residues. With V trimmed by 0 bases and J by 3 bases, 5 bases remained unmatched. Germline lookup yields CDR1 LGHNA and CDR2 YSLEER. As DNA, the CDR3 is TGCGCCAGCAGCCAAGAATCTAGCGGAAACTACAATGAGCAGTTCTTC. The encoded protein is CASSQESSGNYNEQFF.

V and J are TRBV6-4 and TRBJ2-1, with no clear D. The length of the CDR3 is 13 residues. Trimming removed 3 bases at V and 12 bases at J, with 15 bases between. From germline, CDR1 is MRHNA and CDR2 SNTAGT. In DNA form, the CDR3 reads TGTGCCAGCAGTGAGCTAAGCGAGAGCCGGCAGTTCTTC. It specifies CASSELSESRQFF.